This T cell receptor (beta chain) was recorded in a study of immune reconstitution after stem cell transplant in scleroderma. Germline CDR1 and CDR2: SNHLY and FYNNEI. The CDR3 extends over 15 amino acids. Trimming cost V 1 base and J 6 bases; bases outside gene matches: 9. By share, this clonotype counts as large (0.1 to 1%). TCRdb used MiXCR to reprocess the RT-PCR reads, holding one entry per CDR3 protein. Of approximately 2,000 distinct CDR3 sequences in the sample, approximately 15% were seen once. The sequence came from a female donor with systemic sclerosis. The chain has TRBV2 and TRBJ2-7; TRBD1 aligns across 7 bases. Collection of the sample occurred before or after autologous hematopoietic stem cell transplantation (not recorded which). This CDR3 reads CASSEGPGTAFEQYF. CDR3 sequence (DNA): TGTGCCAGCAGTGAAGGTCCCGGGACAGCGTTCGAGCAGTACTTC.